These T cell receptor beta chains were read from a single sample in a study of CD8+ T cells in alopecia areata. The method was immunoSEQ multiplex PCR; TCRdb's version includes in-frame clones alone and lacks a portion of them. The data show 90,000 to 100,000 clones, around two fifths seen once. Sequencing used CD4+ T cells sorted from blood. The receptors stem from a human donor with alopecia areata. CDR3s leave out the opening cysteine and the closing phenylalanine or tryptophan. The order of the fields is V gene, CDR3 length, D gene, CDR3 protein. D genes are given only for firm matches.

V: TRBV5-1
length: 11
D: -
CDR3: ASSLIISGELF

V: TRBV6-5
length: 12
D: -
CDR3: ASSSGTLTYEQY

V: TRBV11-2
length: 11
D: TRBD1
CDR3: ASSLDRIETQY

V: TRBV2
length: 13
D: TRBD2
CDR3: ASRGLALSYNEQF

V: TRBV28
length: 10
D: -
CDR3: ASSSISPKAF

V: TRBV5-1
length: 11
D: -
CDR3: ASSLAGGYEQF

V: TRBV29-1
length: 10
D: -
CDR3: SVTQAGDTQY

V: TRBV2
length: 15
D: TRBD2
CDR3: ASSLSQLAGNSYEQY

V: TRBV28
length: 14
D: TRBD2
CDR3: ASSFLAGLSYNEQF

V: TRBV29-1
length: 13
D: TRBD1
CDR3: SVEDGTGSVNEQF

V: TRBV29-1
length: 12
D: TRBD2
CDR3: SVHGLAGSDTQY

V: TRBV29-1
length: 10
D: -
CDR3: SVESGGGGSY

V: TRBV7-9
length: 12
D: -
CDR3: ASSFVTYNSPLH

V: TRBV30
length: 9
D: -
CDR3: AWSVGDTQY

V: TRBV19
length: 12
D: -
CDR3: ASSPRGVGAEAF